Each of the 21 T cell receptor beta chains below was sequenced from the same sample in a study of blood T cells in healthy people across ages. Using a J-beta primer mix together with a sample-barcoded 5' primer, a second PCR was run for 7 to 11 cycles. Each CDR3 protein gets one entry after TCRdb re-called the 5' RACE reads with MiXCR. This sample has 850,000 to 1,000,000 distinct CDR3 sequences, with roughly 51% found just once. What was sequenced was blood. The receptors here all came from a woman in her sixties or seventies in good health.

V and J are TRBV28 and TRBJ1-5; a possible D gene is TRBD1 (5 bases). The CDR3 is made up of 14 amino acids. V lost 5 bases and J lost 5, with 13 bases in between. In germline, CDR1 is MDHEN, CDR2 SYDVKM. CDR3 in DNA: TGTGCCAGCAGTGTGATCCTCAGGGATCAGCCCCAGCATTTT. It yields the protein CASSVILRDQPQHF.

J is TRBJ2-3 and V is TRBV7-2, with unresolved D. Germline CDR1 is SGHTA and CDR2 is FQGNSA. The CDR3 runs to 17 residues. Trimming took off 1 base at V and 4 bases at J, with 18 bases between the two ends. The CDR3 region is CASSLVSRYWAADTQYF. For the CDR3, the DNA is TGTGCCAGCAGCTTAGTTTCCAGGTATTGGGCGGCAGATACGCAGTATTTT.

The V and J genes are TRBV7-9 and TRBJ2-7; the D is unclear. Trimming took 7 bases from V and 2 from J, leaving 12 bases between them. The length of the CDR3 is 13 residues. CDR1 and CDR2 from the germline V gene are SEHNR and FQNEAQ (reference sequence). Written as DNA, the CDR3 is TGTGCCAGCAATCGGCCGGGCGCCTACGAGCAGTACTTC. This gives the protein CASNRPGAYEQYF.

The chain carries TRBV20-1 and TRBJ2-5; D remains ambiguous. Germline CDR1 DFQATT, CDR2 SNEGSKA (reference sequence). This CDR3 spans 13 amino acids. V was pared by 5 bases and J by 1 base, with 11 bases between. The CDR3 is CSAPFGGQETQYF. In DNA, the CDR3 is TGCAGTGCTCCGTTCGGCGGCCAAGAGACCCAGTACTTC.

In this sample, this clonotype turned up many times. The chain uses TRBV7-2 and TRBJ1-2; 7 bases align to TRBD1. V shed 2 bases, J shed 8 bases, and the junction held 2 bases outside the gene matches. This CDR3 is 12 amino acids long. Per germline, CDR1 SGHTA and CDR2 FQGNSA. Here the CDR3 reads CASSLTGEGYTF. CDR3 nucleotide sequence: TGTGCCAGCAGCTTAACAGGGGAAGGCTACACCTTC.

This clonotype was observed a few times. This chain uses TRBV3-1 with TRBJ2-4, with 8 bases lining up with TRBD2. The CDR3 contains 15 residues. CDR1 and CDR2 from the germline V gene are LGHDT and YNNKEL (reference sequence). Unmatched junction bases numbered 9, after V lost 3 bases and J lost 8 bases. The CDR3 DNA is TGTGCCAGCAGCCACCGACGAGCGGGAGAGGACATTCAGTACTTC. Its translation is CASSHRRAGEDIQYF. Full variable domain (missing parts from reference TRBV3-1 and TRBJ2-4): DTAVSQTPKYLVTQMGNDKSIKCEQNLGHDTMYWYKQDSKKFLKIMFSYNNKELIINETVPNRFSPKSPDKAHLNLHINSLELGDSAVYFCASSHRRAGEDIQYFGAGTRLSVL.

In nucleotides, the CDR3 is TGCAGTGCTAGAGCACCGACCTTCGCGGGAGGTAGGGCCCAGTACTTC. This sequence encodes CSARAPTFAGGRAQYF. The chain carries TRBV20-1 and TRBJ2-5, with TRBD2 matching 8 bases. Germline V CDR1 and CDR2: DFQATT, SNEGSKA (reference sequence). The CDR3 consists of 16 residues. V shed 1 base, J shed 9 bases, and the junction held 16 bases outside the gene matches.

This clonotype was seen only a few times. The chain links TRBV15 to TRBJ2-7, with 11 bases that match TRBD1. This CDR3 contains 15 residues. The trim removed 3 bases at V and 3 bases at J, leaving 4 bases unmatched. CDR1 and CDR2 from the germline V gene are LNHNV and YYDKDF (reference sequence). The CDR3 DNA reads as TGTGCCACCAGCAGTACCGGGACAGGGGGCTACGAGCAGTACTTC. This encodes CATSSTGTGGYEQYF.

V and J are TRBV20-1 and TRBJ2-5; 7 bases line up with TRBD1. The J call is doubtful: the DNA matches TRBJ2-7 better. Germline V gene lookup returns CDR1 DFQATT and CDR2 SNEGSKA (reference sequence). This CDR3 region has 13 residues. CDR3 DNA: TGCAGTGCTAGACGTGACAGGGACTACGAGCAGTACTTC. This translates into CSARRDRDYEQYF.

The chain carries TRBV7-2 and TRBJ2-1; D not certain. Germline V gene lookup returns CDR1 SGHTA and CDR2 FQGNSA. Trimming removed 0 bases at V and 2 bases at J, with 8 bases between. The CDR3 is 15 amino acids. The CDR3 DNA is TGTGCCAGCAGCTTAGCGGACCGCCCCTACAATGAGCAGTTCTTC. It specifies CASSLADRPYNEQFF.

V gene TRBV20-1 combines with J gene TRBJ2-7; 8 positions agree with TRBD1. Germline values: CDR1 DFQATT, CDR2 SNEGSKA (reference sequence). The CDR3 extends over 14 amino acids. With V trimmed by 5 bases and J by 0 bases, 6 bases remained unmatched. The CDR3 sequence is CSAGRTGTSYEQYF. CDR3 in DNA: TGCAGTGCTGGACGGACAGGGACCTCCTACGAGCAGTACTTC.

This rearrangement joins TRBV28 to TRBJ1-5, with D possibly TRBD1 on 5 matching bases. The CDR3 runs to 14 residues. The germline V gene encodes CDR1 MDHEN and CDR2 SYDVKM. V was trimmed by 4 bases and J by 9 bases, leaving 16 bases between them. This chain's CDR3 is CASSSGTALLPQHF. The CDR3 DNA follows: TGTGCCAGCAGTTCCGGGACCGCTCTTCTGCCCCAGCATTTT.

The J gene is TRBJ2-1, the V gene TRBV30, with TRBD2 matching 7 bases. With the DNA end fitting TRBJ2-7 better, the J assignment may be wrong. The CDR3 runs 15 residues. In germline, CDR1 is GTSNPN, CDR2 SVGIG (reference sequence). In DNA, the CDR3 is TGTGCCTGGAGTCCTCTCAGCGGGATGTACAATGAGCAGTACTTC. Residues: CAWSPLSGMYNEQYF.

Only a few counts were recorded for this clonotype. The chain joins TRBV10-3 to TRBJ2-7; D is unresolved. Germline V CDR1 and CDR2: ENHRY, SYGVKD. V was trimmed by 0 bases and J by 1 base, leaving 7 bases between them. This CDR3 has 14 residues. CDR3 in amino acids: CAISESRRSYEQYF. The CDR3, as DNA: TGTGCCATCAGTGAGTCACGAAGGTCCTACGAGCAGTACTTC.

The DNA of the CDR3 is TGTGCCATCAGTGAGTCCAGGGGCGAAGTCCCCTCCTACGAGCAGTACTTC. It yields the protein CAISESRGEVPSYEQYF. The chain recombines TRBV10-3 with TRBJ2-7, with D perhaps matching TRBD1 (6 bases). This CDR3 is 17 amino acids long. V lost 0 bases and J lost 0, with 15 bases in between. Germline values: CDR1 ENHRY, CDR2 SYGVKD.

The chain links TRBV19 to TRBJ1-5; TRBD1 is a possible D gene (5 bases). Deletions cut 3 bases from V and 5 bases from J, with 23 bases between. The length of the CDR3 is 18 residues. Germline assignment: CDR1 LNHDA and CDR2 SQIVND (reference sequence). Here the CDR3 reads CASSIGGGIGTSDQPQHF. In DNA form, the CDR3 reads TGTGCCAGTAGTATCGGTGGGGGTATCGGGACCTCTGATCAGCCCCAGCATTTT.

The chain uses TRBV7-9 and TRBJ2-3; a possible D gene is TRBD1 (6 bases). The V and J ends lost 7 bases and 0 bases respectively, with 14 bases between them. CDR1 and CDR2 from the germline V gene are SEHNR and FQNEAQ (reference sequence). This CDR3 spans 15 amino acids. The CDR3 DNA reads as TGTGCCAGCAACACAGGGAGACTCAGCACAGATACGCAGTATTTT. Protein sequence: CASNTGRLSTDTQYF. Drawing the rest from reference TRBV7-9 and TRBJ2-3, the complete variable domain is DTGVSQNPRHKITKRGQNVTFRCDPISEHNRLYWYRQTLGQGPEFLTYFQNEAQLEKSRLLSDRFSAERPKGSFSTLEIQRTEQGDSAMYLCASNTGRLSTDTQYFGPGTRLTVL.

This clonotype was counted between two and nine times. A read error may account for a junction end that differs from germline. The V and J genes are TRBV5-1 and TRBJ2-4; D remains unclear. This CDR3 has 15 amino acids. Looked up from germline, CDR1 is SGHRS and CDR2 is YFSETQ. The CDR3 DNA reads TGCGCCAGCAGCTTGGTCCTGGGTACTCTCAACATTCGGTACTTC. Translation: CASSLVLGTLNIRYF.

The CDR3 nucleotides read TGTGCCAGCAGCGCTAGCGGGAGCTACGGAGAGCAGTACTTC. Protein sequence: CASSASGSYGEQYF. The rearrangement uses TRBV6-6 and TRBJ2-5; 10 bases are shared with TRBD2. V shed 6 bases, J shed 11 bases, and the junction held 12 bases outside the gene matches. This CDR3 region has 14 residues. The germline V gene has CDR1 MNHNY and CDR2 SVGAGI (reference sequence).

CDR3: CASSLSGTGNLAKNIQYF. The CDR3 DNA sequence: TGCGCCAGCAGCCTGTCCGGGACAGGTAACCTAGCCAAAAACATTCAGTACTTC. The V gene is TRBV4-1, the J gene TRBJ2-4, with 8 bases identical to TRBD1. V lost 4 bases, J lost 0 bases, and 11 bases stayed unmatched. This CDR3 spans 18 amino acids. Per the germline V gene, CDR1 is MGHRA and CDR2 is YSYEKL.

Only one count was recorded for this clonotype. The chain joins TRBV24-1 to TRBJ1-2; 7 nucleotides agree with TRBD1. Unmatched junction bases numbered 11, after V lost 3 bases and J lost 8 bases. Germline assignment: CDR1 KGHDR and CDR2 SFDVKD. CDR3 size: 15 residues. The CDR3 protein is CATSDATGQVSGYTF. The CDR3 bases are TGTGCCACCAGTGATGCGACAGGGCAGGTTAGCGGCTACACCTTC.